This entry concerns a single TCR beta chain. As yet, its antigen is unknown. TCRdb redid the calling of the 5' RACE reads with MiXCR, one entry per CDR3 protein. Among approximately 100,000 distinct CDR3 sequences listed, roughly a fifth were seen once. Sample time point: blood at routine non-recurrence follow-up after resection. The record originates from a study of spatial heterogeneity in lung cancer. Across the study: Sequencing of follow-up PBMC samples took place when they were available, at a median of around 2 years after resection. In the raw reads, each unique TCR and UMI combination was present more than ten times on average. Notes on the study in general: Expanded tumor TCRs that were ubiquitous appeared in blood more at resection than follow-up.

The germline gives CDR1 MNHEY, CDR2 SVGEGT. This CDR3 region has 14 residues. The V gene lost 2 bases and the J gene lost 2 bases, with 6 bases spanning the gap. The sequencing here drew on PBMCs, taken at follow-up. This TCR was recovered from a male donor with early-stage non-small cell lung cancer. V is TRBV6-2 or TRBV6-3 and J is TRBJ2-2; D might be TRBD1 or TRBD2, each matching 5 bases. The CDR3 DNA follows: TGTGCCAGCAGTTACGGGGGAAACACCGGGGAGCTGTTTTTT. This gives the protein CASSYGGNTGELFF.